A selection of T cell receptor beta chains follows, all from one sample in a study of blood T cell repertoires in COVID-19. Data came from immunoSEQ multiplex PCR; TCRdb stores just in-frame clones and leaves some out. The table includes around 260,000 clones, approximately 82% detected once. Specimen: peripheral blood. These TCRs come from a man aged 60 to 69 who had recovered from COVID-19. CDR3s include the opening cysteine and the closing phenylalanine or tryptophan. The D gene is left open where the match is weak. A row's size may be missing; if present it is once, few, many or a size class.

V	size	J	D	DNA	CDR3
TRBV2	few	TRBJ2-7	NA	TGTGCCAGCAGTACAGGTTCACTTGGCGCTTACGAGCAGTACTTC	CASSTGSLGAYEQYF
TRBV29-1	NA	TRBJ1-1	NA	TGCAGCGTCCCTTACGGGGTGAACACTGAAGCTTTCTTT	CSVPYGVNTEAFF
TRBV10-2	NA	TRBJ2-7	TRBD2	TGCGCCAGCAGTGACCCTAGCGGGAGGGTCTACGGGCAGTACTTC	CASSDPSGRVYGQYF
TRBV23-1	NA	TRBJ1-4	NA	TGCGTACTAGGGGGGGCTGAAAAACTGTTTTTT	CVLGGAEKLFF
TRBV15	NA	TRBJ1-2	NA	TGTGCCACCAGCAGAGTCGCGAAGGGGCCTTCGTTTCGTGGCTACACCTTC	CATSRVAKGPSFRGYTF
TRBV3-1/TRBV3-2	NA	TRBJ2-1	NA	TGTGCCAGCAGCCAGCCCCCGGGCAGGGGGGACTACAATGAGCAGTTCTTC	CASSQPPGRGDYNEQFF
TRBV5-1	NA	TRBJ1-1	NA	TGCGCCAGCAGCTCCGGGACAAAAGGTAGTATCGCTTTCTTT	CASSSGTKGSIAFF
TRBV19	NA	TRBJ2-3	NA	TGTGCCAGTAGTATCCCAACGGGAGGCACAGATACGCAGTATTTT	CASSIPTGGTDTQYF
TRBV7-2	NA	TRBJ2-4	NA	TGTGCCAGCAGCTTATCCGGGACTTCCGAAAACATTCAGTACTTC	CASSLSGTSENIQYF
TRBV5-5	NA	TRBJ1-1	TRBD1	TGTGCCAGCAGCTTGGGCGGACAGGGAGGGGGCAAAGCTTTCTTT	CASSLGGQGGGKAFF
TRBV29-1	many	TRBJ2-2	NA	TGCAGCGTTGGACATTCGACCGGGGAGCTGTTTTTT	CSVGHSTGELFF
TRBV20-1	few	TRBJ2-1	TRBD2	TGCAGTGCTAGTCAAAGCGGGAGAAATAAAAATGAGCAGTTCTTC	CSASQSGRNKNEQFF
TRBV7-6	NA	TRBJ2-7	NA	TGTGCCAGCAGCTCGCTCACTGGCTCCTACGAGCAGTACTTC	CASSSLTGSYEQYF
TRBV19	few	TRBJ2-1	TRBD1	TGTGCCAGTAGGGTGGACAGGAGCTCCTACAATGAGCAGTTCTTC	CASRVDRSSYNEQFF
TRBV30	NA	TRBJ2-3	NA	TGTGCCTGGAGTAGGCGGGGAATTTCAAATACGCAGTATTTT	CAWSRRGISNTQYF
TRBV27	NA	TRBJ2-7	TRBD1	TGTGCCAGCAGTTCGTCCGGGACAGGGGCGAGGGAGCAGTACTTC	CASSSSGTGAREQYF
TRBV29-1	NA	TRBJ2-4	NA	TGCAGCGTTGCCGCTTCAAACACAAACATTCAGTACTTC	CSVAASNTNIQYF
TRBV5-1	NA	TRBJ2-3	TRBD2	TGCGCCAGCAGCCTAAACCCGGGACTAGCGGGGGTAACCGACACAGATACGCAGTATTTT	CASSLNPGLAGVTDTDTQYF
TRBV18	NA	TRBJ1-4	NA	TGTGCCAGCTCCTCGCGTACAGGCGATAATGAAAAACTGTTTTTT	CASSSRTGDNEKLFF
TRBV6-5	NA	TRBJ2-1	TRBD2	TGTGCCAGCAGGCCCAGCGGGGGGGAGTACAATGAGCAGTTCTTC	CASRPSGGEYNEQFF
TRBV6-5	NA	TRBJ1-6	TRBD1	TGTGCCAGCAGTTACGGGGACAGGAGGGATTCACCCCTCCACTTT	CASSYGDRRDSPLHF
TRBV4-2	NA	TRBJ2-7	TRBD2	TGTGCCAGCAGCGAACTAGCGGAGCAGTACTTC	CASSELAEQYF
TRBV7-2	NA	TRBJ2-6	NA	TGTGCCAGCAGCTTAGCGAGCACCCGCTCTGGGGCCAACGTCCTGACTTTC	CASSLASTRSGANVLTF
TRBV5-1	NA	TRBJ2-2	NA	TGCGCCAGCAGCATACGTGGACTCGCGAACACCGGGGAGCTGTTTTTT	CASSIRGLANTGELFF
TRBV21-1	NA	TRBJ1-5	NA	TGTGCCAGCAGCAAACTATTCCCGGGACAGAATAATCAGCCCCAGCATTTT	CASSKLFPGQNNQPQHF
TRBV24-1	NA	TRBJ1-5	TRBD1	TGTGCCACCAGTGGGGACAGTATCCAACAGCCCCAGCATTTT	CATSGDSIQQPQHF
TRBV6-2/TRBV6-3	NA	TRBJ1-5	TRBD1	TGTGCCAGCAGTAAAGACAGGGGTGGGAATCAGCCCCAGCATTTT	CASSKDRGGNQPQHF
TRBV5-8	once	TRBJ2-1	TRBD2	TGTGCCAGCAGGCCTCGGGGACTAGCAGCATATGAGCAGTTCTTC	CASRPRGLAAYEQFF
TRBV28	NA	TRBJ1-1	TRBD1	TGTGCCAGCAGTGGGGGTACAGGGGGTCGTTTTTTTGGAGCTTTCTTT	CASSGGTGGRFFGAFF
TRBV7-2	NA	TRBJ2-3	NA	TGTGCCAGCAGCCCCTGGGGAGCAGAACCCACAGATACGCAGTATTTT	CASSPWGAEPTDTQYF
TRBV6-5	few	TRBJ2-2	NA	TGTGCCAGCAGTTACCCACAGGGCCGGGAGCTGTTTTTT	CASSYPQGRELFF
TRBV21-1	NA	TRBJ2-7	NA	TGTGCCAGCAGCAAAGTAGCATACGAGCAGTACTTC	CASSKVAYEQYF
TRBV3-1/TRBV3-2	NA	TRBJ1-2	NA	TGTGTCAGCAGCCAAGGGCTGGTGCACCGCGGTGGCTACACCTTC	CVSSQGLVHRGGYTF
TRBV30	NA	TRBJ2-7	TRBD1	TGTGCCTGGAACAACGGACAGGGGGGATACGAGCAGTACTTC	CAWNNGQGGYEQYF
TRBV30	NA	TRBJ2-7	TRBD2	TGTGCCTGGAGTCGTCGAGGGCGGGAGGGCGGCGAGCAGTACTTC	CAWSRRGREGGEQYF
TRBV9	NA	TRBJ2-7	TRBD2	TGTGCCAGCAGCGTAGGGCTAGCGGGGGGCTCCTACGAGCAGTACTTC	CASSVGLAGGSYEQYF
TRBV29-1	NA	TRBJ2-3	TRBD2	TGCAGCGTGGCCGGGACTAGCGTTTGGACAGATACGCAGTATTTT	CSVAGTSVWTDTQYF
TRBV6-6	NA	TRBJ1-6	TRBD1	TGTGCCAGCAGTCTCCGGGACAGCCGTCCACCCCTCCACTTT	CASSLRDSRPPLHF
TRBV5-1	NA	TRBJ2-5	TRBD1	TGCGCCAGCAGCTTCATAGGGACAGGGGTTGAGACCCAGTACTTC	CASSFIGTGVETQYF
TRBV10-2	NA	TRBJ1-2	NA	TGCGCCAGCAGTGACCAGTCGATTAACTATGGCTACACCTTC	CASSDQSINYGYTF
TRBV5-1	NA	TRBJ1-5	NA	TGCGCCAGCAGCTTAACGGGGATTGATCAGCCCCAGCATTTT	CASSLTGIDQPQHF
TRBV19	NA	TRBJ2-5	TRBD1	TGTGCCAGTAGGGGGACAGGGGAATGGAAGACCCAGTACTTC	CASRGTGEWKTQYF
TRBV4-1	once	TRBJ2-4	TRBD2	TGCGCCAGCAGCCAAGAAACTAGCGGGGGCATGGTAGCCAAAAACATTCAGTACTTC	CASSQETSGGMVAKNIQYF
TRBV28	NA	TRBJ2-4	TRBD1	TGTGCCAGCAGTCCCCGGGACAGGCTAGCCAAAAACATTCAGTACTTC	CASSPRDRLAKNIQYF
TRBV6-5	NA	TRBJ2-6	NA	TGTGCCAGCAGTTACGCGATCGGGGTTGGGGCCAACGTCCTGACTTTC	CASSYAIGVGANVLTF
TRBV10-3	once	TRBJ2-5	TRBD1	TGTGCCATCAGTGAGGGGGACAGGGCCCAAGAGACCCAGTACTTC	CAISEGDRAQETQYF
TRBV21-1	NA	TRBJ2-1	NA	TGTGCCAGCAGCAATAGGGACAGGGACCTCTACAATGAGCAGTTCTTC	CASSNRDRDLYNEQFF
TRBV30	NA	TRBJ2-5	TRBD2	TGTGCCTGGAGCAAGACTAGCGGGGGGGTAGGGACCCAGTACTTC	CAWSKTSGGVGTQYF
TRBV6-6	NA	TRBJ1-1	NA	TGTGCCAGCAGAAACCAGGGGAACACTGAAGCTTTCTTT	CASRNQGNTEAFF
TRBV19	NA	TRBJ1-2	TRBD1	TGTGCCAGTAGTGCCCGTCGACAGGGGTTAAACTATGGCTACACCTTC	CASSARRQGLNYGYTF
TRBV7-9	NA	TRBJ2-1	NA	TGTGCCAGCAGCATTACTGCGAGCTCCTACAATGAGCAGTTCTTC	CASSITASSYNEQFF
TRBV14	NA	TRBJ2-6	NA	TGTGCCAGCAGCCAGAGACTAGGGTCTGGGGCCAACGTCCTGACTTTC	CASSQRLGSGANVLTF
TRBV5-4	NA	TRBJ1-1	TRBD1	TGTGCCAGCAGCGCAGGACAGGGGCGACCCATGAACACTGAAGCTTTCTTT	CASSAGQGRPMNTEAFF